A selection of T cell receptor beta chains follows, all from one sample in a study of CD8 T cells in Susac syndrome. Each CDR3 protein is one row after TCRdb ran MiXCR on the immunoSEQ multiplex PCR reads. The sample includes about 240,000 distinct CDR3 sequences, 95% to 97% of them seen just once. Sequencing used CD4+ T cells from PBMCs. Receptor source: a human donor with Susac syndrome. Each CDR3 is given with its conserved first and last residue. Fields, in order: V gene, CDR3 length, J gene, clone size, D gene, CDR3 DNA, CDR3 protein. D genes are given only for firm matches. Expanded clones get a size class; other rows say once, few or many, or leave the size out.

v_call: TRBV14
cdr3_length: 14
j_call: TRBJ2-5
clone_size: -
d_call: -
cdr3_nt: TGTGCCAGCAGCCAAGTGGGGGGATGGGAGACCCAGTACTTC
cdr3_aa: CASSQVGGWETQYF

v_call: TRBV20-1
cdr3_length: 14
j_call: TRBJ2-5
clone_size: -
d_call: -
cdr3_nt: TGCAGTGCTAGAGACGGTCGACTAGTAATGACCCAGTACTTC
cdr3_aa: CSARDGRLVMTQYF

v_call: TRBV28
cdr3_length: 16
j_call: TRBJ1-3
clone_size: -
d_call: TRBD1
cdr3_nt: TGTGCCAGCAGTTTACCGGCCGGGACAGCTGGAAACACCATATATTTT
cdr3_aa: CASSLPAGTAGNTIYF

v_call: TRBV30
cdr3_length: 15
j_call: TRBJ2-7
clone_size: -
d_call: -
cdr3_nt: TGTGCCTGGAGTGAGGGCAGCGGCTGGATCTACGAGCAGTACTTC
cdr3_aa: CAWSEGSGWIYEQYF

v_call: TRBV9
cdr3_length: 15
j_call: TRBJ1-3
clone_size: -
d_call: -
cdr3_nt: TGTGCCAGCAGCCCTAGAAGGGGGGCGTCAGCGACCATATATTTT
cdr3_aa: CASSPRRGASATIYF

v_call: TRBV19
cdr3_length: 15
j_call: TRBJ1-2
clone_size: -
d_call: -
cdr3_nt: TGTGCCAGTTCAACCGGGACAATCCTGAACTATGGCTACACCTTC
cdr3_aa: CASSTGTILNYGYTF

v_call: TRBV2
cdr3_length: 14
j_call: TRBJ2-3
clone_size: once
d_call: TRBD2
cdr3_nt: TGTGCCAGCAGCCTAGCGGGAGTGATAGATACGCAGTATTTT
cdr3_aa: CASSLAGVIDTQYF

v_call: TRBV12-3/TRBV12-4
cdr3_length: 14
j_call: TRBJ2-7
clone_size: -
d_call: -
cdr3_nt: TGTGCCAGCAGTTCAACTAGCCCTACCGCCGAGCAGTACTTC
cdr3_aa: CASSSTSPTAEQYF

v_call: TRBV12-3/TRBV12-4
cdr3_length: 14
j_call: TRBJ1-5
clone_size: once
d_call: TRBD1
cdr3_nt: TGTGCCAGCAGTTTAACCGGGGACAGCAGTCACCAGCATTTT
cdr3_aa: CASSLTGDSSHQHF

v_call: TRBV6-1
cdr3_length: 15
j_call: TRBJ1-5
clone_size: -
d_call: -
cdr3_nt: TGTGCCAGCAGTGAAGCGCGTCAGGGGAGTCAGCCCCAGCATTTT
cdr3_aa: CASSEARQGSQPQHF

v_call: TRBV20-1
cdr3_length: 16
j_call: TRBJ1-1
clone_size: -
d_call: TRBD1
cdr3_nt: TGCAGTGCGGCCCGATGGGACAGGGGTTGGTACACTGAAGCTTTCTTT
cdr3_aa: CSAARWDRGWYTEAFF

v_call: TRBV24-1
cdr3_length: 16
j_call: TRBJ1-2
clone_size: -
d_call: TRBD1
cdr3_nt: TGTGCCACCAGTCCGGGACAGGGGGCATTTGGCGTCGCCTACACCTTC
cdr3_aa: CATSPGQGAFGVAYTF

v_call: TRBV7-7
cdr3_length: 18
j_call: TRBJ2-5
clone_size: -
d_call: -
cdr3_nt: TGTGCTAGCAGCTCCGCTAGGCCAGGGATGAAAGGTCAAGAGACCCAGTACTTC
cdr3_aa: CASSSARPGMKGQETQYF

v_call: TRBV27
cdr3_length: 14
j_call: TRBJ1-4
clone_size: -
d_call: -
cdr3_nt: TGTGCCAGCACCGTACAGAAGCTAAATGAAAAACTGTTTTTT
cdr3_aa: CASTVQKLNEKLFF

v_call: TRBV30
cdr3_length: 13
j_call: TRBJ2-7
clone_size: once
d_call: -
cdr3_nt: TGTGCCTGGAGTGAGGGGGAGGGCGCTGCGCAGTACTTC
cdr3_aa: CAWSEGEGAAQYF

v_call: TRBV29-1
cdr3_length: 12
j_call: TRBJ2-5
clone_size: once
d_call: TRBD1
cdr3_nt: TGCAGCGTTGTCGGGACAGGAGAGACCCAGTACTTC
cdr3_aa: CSVVGTGETQYF

v_call: TRBV7-9
cdr3_length: 14
j_call: TRBJ2-2
clone_size: -
d_call: -
cdr3_nt: TGTGCCAGCAGAGGGTCCTCAAACACCGGGGAGCTGTTTTTT
cdr3_aa: CASRGSSNTGELFF